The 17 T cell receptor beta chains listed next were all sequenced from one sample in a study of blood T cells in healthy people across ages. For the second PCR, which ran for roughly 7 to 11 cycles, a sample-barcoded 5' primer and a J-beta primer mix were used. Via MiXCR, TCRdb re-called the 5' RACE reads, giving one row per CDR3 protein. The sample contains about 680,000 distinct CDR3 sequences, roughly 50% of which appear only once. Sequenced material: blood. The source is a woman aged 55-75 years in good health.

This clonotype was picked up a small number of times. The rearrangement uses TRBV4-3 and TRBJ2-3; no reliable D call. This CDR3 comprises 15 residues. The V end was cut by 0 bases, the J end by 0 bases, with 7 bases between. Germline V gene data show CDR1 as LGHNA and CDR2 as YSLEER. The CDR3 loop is CASSQDGHSTDTQYF. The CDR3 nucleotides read TGCGCCAGCAGCCAAGATGGCCATAGCACAGATACGCAGTATTTT.

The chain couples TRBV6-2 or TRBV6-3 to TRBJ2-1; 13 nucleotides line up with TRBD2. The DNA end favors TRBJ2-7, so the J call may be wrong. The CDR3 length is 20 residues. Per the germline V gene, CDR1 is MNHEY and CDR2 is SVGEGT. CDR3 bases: TGTGCCAGCAGTGACCCCGGGACTAGCGGGACCAGATGGGTCCGAAATGAGCAGTACTTC. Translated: CASSDPGTSGTRWVRNEQYF.

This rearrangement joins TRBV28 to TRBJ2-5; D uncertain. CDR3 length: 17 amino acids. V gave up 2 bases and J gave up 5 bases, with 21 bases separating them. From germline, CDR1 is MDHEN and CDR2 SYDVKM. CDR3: CASSLPAGRLVIETQYF. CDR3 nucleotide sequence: TGTGCCAGCAGTTTACCCGCAGGTCGGTTGGTAATCGAGACCCAGTACTTC.

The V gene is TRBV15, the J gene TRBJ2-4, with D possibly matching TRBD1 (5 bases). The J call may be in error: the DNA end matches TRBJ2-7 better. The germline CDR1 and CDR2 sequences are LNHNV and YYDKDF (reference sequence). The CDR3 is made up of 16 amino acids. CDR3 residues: CATSRAPDIRTYEQYF. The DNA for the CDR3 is TGTGCCACCAGCAGAGCGCCGGACATTCGTACCTACGAGCAGTACTTC.

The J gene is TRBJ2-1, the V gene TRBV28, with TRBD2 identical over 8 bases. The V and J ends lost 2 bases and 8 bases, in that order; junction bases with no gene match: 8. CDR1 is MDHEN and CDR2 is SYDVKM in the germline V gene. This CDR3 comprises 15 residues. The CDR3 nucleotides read TGTGCCAGCAGTTTAGTGGGACTAGGGTTCGATGAGCAGTTCTTC. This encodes CASSLVGLGFDEQFF. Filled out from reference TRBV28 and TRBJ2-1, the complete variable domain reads DVKVTQSSRYLVKRTGEKVFLECVQDMDHENMFWYRQDPGLGLRLIYFSYDVKMKEKGDIPEGYSVSREKKERFSLILESASTNQTSMYLCASSLVGLGFDEQFFGPGTRLTVL.

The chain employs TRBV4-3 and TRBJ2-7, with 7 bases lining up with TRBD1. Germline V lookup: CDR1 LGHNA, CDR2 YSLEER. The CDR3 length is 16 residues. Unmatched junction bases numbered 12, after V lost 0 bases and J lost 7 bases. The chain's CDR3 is CASSQDWDSRVGEQYF. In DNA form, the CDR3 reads TGCGCCAGCAGCCAAGATTGGGACAGTAGGGTGGGGGAGCAGTACTTC.

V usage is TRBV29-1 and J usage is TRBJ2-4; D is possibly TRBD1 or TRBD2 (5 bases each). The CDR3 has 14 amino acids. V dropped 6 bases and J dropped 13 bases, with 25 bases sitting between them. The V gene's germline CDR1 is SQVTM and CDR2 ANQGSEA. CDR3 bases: TGCAGCGTCCGAGGACCCGGGACCGCTTTGGAGCAGTACTTC. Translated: CSVRGPGTALEQYF.

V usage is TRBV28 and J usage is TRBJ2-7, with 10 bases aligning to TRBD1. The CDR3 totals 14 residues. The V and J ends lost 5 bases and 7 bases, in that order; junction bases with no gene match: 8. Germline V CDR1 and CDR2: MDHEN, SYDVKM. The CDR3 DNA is TGTGCCAGCAGTGAACCGGGACAGGGGAATGAGCAGTACTTC. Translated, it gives CASSEPGQGNEQYF.

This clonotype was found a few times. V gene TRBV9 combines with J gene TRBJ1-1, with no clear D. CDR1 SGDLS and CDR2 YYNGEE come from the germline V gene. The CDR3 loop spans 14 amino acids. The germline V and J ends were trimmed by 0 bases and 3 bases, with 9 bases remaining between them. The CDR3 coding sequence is TGTGCCAGCAGCGTAGACGTAAGGCACACTGAAGCTTTCTTT. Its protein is CASSVDVRHTEAFF.

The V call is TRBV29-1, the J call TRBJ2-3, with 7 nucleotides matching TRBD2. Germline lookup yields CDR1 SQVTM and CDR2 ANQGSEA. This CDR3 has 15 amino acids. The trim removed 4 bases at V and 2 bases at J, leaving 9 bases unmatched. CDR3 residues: CSVVPGLHSTDTQYF. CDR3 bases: TGCAGCGTTGTCCCGGGACTACATTCCACAGATACGCAGTATTTT.

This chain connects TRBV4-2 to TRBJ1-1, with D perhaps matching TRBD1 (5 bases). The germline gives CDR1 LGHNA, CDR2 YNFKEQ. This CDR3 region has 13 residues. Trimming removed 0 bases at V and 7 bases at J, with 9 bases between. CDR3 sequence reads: CASSQEGGNEAFF. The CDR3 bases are TGTGCCAGCAGCCAAGAGGGGGGTAATGAAGCTTTCTTT.

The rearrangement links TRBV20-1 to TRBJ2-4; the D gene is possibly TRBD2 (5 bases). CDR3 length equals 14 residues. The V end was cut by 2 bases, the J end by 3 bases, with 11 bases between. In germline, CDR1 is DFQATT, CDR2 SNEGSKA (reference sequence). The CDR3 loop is CSARTGSFKNIQYF. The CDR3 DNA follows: TGCAGTGCTAGAACGGGGAGTTTCAAAAACATTCAGTACTTC.

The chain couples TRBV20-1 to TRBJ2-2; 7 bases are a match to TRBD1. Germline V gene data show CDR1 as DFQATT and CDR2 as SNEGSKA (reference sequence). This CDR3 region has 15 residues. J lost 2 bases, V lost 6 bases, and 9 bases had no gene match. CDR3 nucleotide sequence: TGCAGTGCACGACCGGGACAGAAAAACACCGGGGAGCTGTTTTTT. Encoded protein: CSARPGQKNTGELFF.

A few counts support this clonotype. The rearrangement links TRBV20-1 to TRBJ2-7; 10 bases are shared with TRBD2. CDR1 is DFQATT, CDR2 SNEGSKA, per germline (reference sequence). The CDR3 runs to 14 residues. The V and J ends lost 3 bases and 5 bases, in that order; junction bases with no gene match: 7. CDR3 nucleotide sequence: TGCAGTGCTAGGCCTAGCGGGAGACGCAACGAGCAGTACTTC. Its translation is CSARPSGRRNEQYF.

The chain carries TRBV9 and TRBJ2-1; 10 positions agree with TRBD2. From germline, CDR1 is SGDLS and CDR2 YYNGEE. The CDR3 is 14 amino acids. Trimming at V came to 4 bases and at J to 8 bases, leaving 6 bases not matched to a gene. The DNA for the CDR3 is TGTGCCAGCAGCCCTCGGACTAGCGGCCATGAGCAGTTCTTC. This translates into CASSPRTSGHEQFF.

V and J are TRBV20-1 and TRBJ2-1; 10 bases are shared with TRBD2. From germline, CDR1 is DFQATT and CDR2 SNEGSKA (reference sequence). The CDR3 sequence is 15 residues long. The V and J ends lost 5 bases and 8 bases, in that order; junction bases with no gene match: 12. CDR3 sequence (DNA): TGCAGTGCTTACAACTTAGCGGGAGGCCGAGATGAGCAGTTCTTC. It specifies CSAYNLAGGRDEQFF.

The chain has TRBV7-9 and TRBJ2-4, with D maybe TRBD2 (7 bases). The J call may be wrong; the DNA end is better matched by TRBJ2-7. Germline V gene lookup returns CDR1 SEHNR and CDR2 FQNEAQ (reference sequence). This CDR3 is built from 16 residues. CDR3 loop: CASSLGRGASFNEQYF. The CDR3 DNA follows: TGTGCCAGCAGCTTAGGACGGGGGGCGTCTTTTAACGAGCAGTACTTC.